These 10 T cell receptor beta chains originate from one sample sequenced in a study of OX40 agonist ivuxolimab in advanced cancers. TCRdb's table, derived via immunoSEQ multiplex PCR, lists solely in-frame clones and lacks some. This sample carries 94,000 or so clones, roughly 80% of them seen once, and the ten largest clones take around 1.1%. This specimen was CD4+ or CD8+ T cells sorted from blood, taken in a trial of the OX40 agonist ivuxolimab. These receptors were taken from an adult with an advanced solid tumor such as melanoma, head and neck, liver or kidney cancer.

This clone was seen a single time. DNA for the CDR3: TGTGCCAGCAGCTCGACTAGCCCGTACCAAGAGACCCAGTACTTC. This encodes CASSSTSPYQETQYF. The chain couples TRBV5-4 to TRBJ2-5, with 7 bases that match TRBD2. V dropped 3 bases and J dropped 0; count of bases not matched to a gene: 5. In germline, CDR1 is SGHNT, CDR2 YYREEE (reference sequence). CDR3 length: 15 amino acids.

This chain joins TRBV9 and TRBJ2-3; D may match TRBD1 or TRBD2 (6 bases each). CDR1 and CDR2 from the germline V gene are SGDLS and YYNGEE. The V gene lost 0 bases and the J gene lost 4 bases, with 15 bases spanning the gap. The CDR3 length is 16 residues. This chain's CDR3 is CASSVEQGGVADTQYF. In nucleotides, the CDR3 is TGTGCCAGCAGCGTAGAACAGGGAGGCGTAGCAGATACGCAGTATTTT.

CDR3 sequence (DNA): TGTGCCAGCCTCCCAAGAGGGGGCTTTGACTATGGCTACACCTTC. This sequence encodes CASLPRGGFDYGYTF. V is TRBV6-5 and J is TRBJ1-2, with 7 bases matching TRBD1. The CDR3 extends over 15 amino acids. After removal of 8 bases from V and 3 bases from J, the junction contained 12 bases not matched to a gene. Per germline, CDR1 MNHEY and CDR2 SVGAGI.

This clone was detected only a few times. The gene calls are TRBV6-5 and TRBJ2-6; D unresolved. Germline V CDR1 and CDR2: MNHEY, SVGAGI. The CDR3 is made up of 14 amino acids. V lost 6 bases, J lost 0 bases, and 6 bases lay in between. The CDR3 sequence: CASSLSSGANVLTF. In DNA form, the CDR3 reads TGTGCCAGCAGCTTAAGCTCTGGGGCCAACGTCCTGACTTTC.

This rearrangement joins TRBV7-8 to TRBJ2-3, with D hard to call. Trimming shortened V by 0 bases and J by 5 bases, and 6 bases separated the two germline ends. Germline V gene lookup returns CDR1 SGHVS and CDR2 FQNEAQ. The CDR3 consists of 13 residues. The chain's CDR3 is CASSLAGIDTQYF. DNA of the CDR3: TGTGCCAGCAGCTTAGCGGGGATAGATACGCAGTATTTT.

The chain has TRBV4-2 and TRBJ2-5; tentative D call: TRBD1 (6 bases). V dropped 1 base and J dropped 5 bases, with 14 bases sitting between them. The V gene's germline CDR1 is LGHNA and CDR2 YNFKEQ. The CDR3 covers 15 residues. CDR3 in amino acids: CASSQAGTGRETQYF. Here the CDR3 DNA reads TGTGCCAGCAGCCAAGCCGGCACAGGGCGGGAGACCCAGTACTTC.

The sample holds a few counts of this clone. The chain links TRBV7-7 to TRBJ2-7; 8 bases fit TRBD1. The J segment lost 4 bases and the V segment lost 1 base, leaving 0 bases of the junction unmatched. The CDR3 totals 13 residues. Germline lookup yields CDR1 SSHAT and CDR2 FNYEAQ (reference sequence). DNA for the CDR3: TGTGCCAGCAGCTTAGGGACAGGGTACGAGCAGTACTTC. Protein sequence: CASSLGTGYEQYF.

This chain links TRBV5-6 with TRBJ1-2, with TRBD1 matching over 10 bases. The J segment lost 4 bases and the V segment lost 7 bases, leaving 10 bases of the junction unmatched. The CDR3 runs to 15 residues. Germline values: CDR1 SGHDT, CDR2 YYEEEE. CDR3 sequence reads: CASLIMDRGGYGYTF. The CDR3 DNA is TGTGCCAGCCTCATCATGGACAGGGGGGGCTATGGCTACACCTTC.

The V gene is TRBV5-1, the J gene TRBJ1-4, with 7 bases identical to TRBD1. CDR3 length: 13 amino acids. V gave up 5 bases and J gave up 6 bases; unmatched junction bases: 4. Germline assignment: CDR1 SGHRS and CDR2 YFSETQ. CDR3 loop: CASRITGDEKLFF. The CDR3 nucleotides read TGCGCCAGCAGGATTACAGGGGATGAAAAACTGTTTTTT.

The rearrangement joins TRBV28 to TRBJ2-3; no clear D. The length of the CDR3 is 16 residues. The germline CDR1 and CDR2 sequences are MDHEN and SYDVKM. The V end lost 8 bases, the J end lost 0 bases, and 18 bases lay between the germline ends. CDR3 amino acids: CASSRMVWMSTDTQYF. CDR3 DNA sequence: TGTGCCAGCTCCCGAATGGTGTGGATGAGCACAGATACGCAGTATTTT.